This TCR beta chain was recorded in a study of tumor-infiltrating lymphocytes in primary liver carcinoma. Germline loops: CDR1 MNHNY, CDR2 SVGAGI (reference sequence). This CDR3 region has 16 residues. From approximately 490 ng total RNA, TCR beta cDNA was generated with a primer in the constant region. Library construction for TCR beta comprised three nested multiplex PCR rounds performed with slightly modified ARM-PCR. Each of the first two PCR rounds ran nine to ten cycles with TRBV1-TRBV30 forward and C-beta reverse primers. Via MiXCR, TCRdb re-called the multiplex PCR reads, giving one row per CDR3 protein. This table holds roughly 91,000 distinct CDR3 sequences, 69% found once. The sample holds one count of this clonotype. Relative to the germline gene, one junction end is altered; a read error may explain this. It was from 20-30 mg of unsorted bulk tissue that RNA and DNA were co-extracted.

Sequencing was done on a sample of liver tumor tissue from sampling region 5. The subset was: tumor region T5, tumor centre. The TCR was taken from a woman in her sixties with primary liver carcinoma and hepatitis B virus infection. The chain combines TRBV6-6 with TRBJ2-7, with TRBD2 matching over 8 bases. The chain's CDR3 is CAISYSGTSAIYEQYF. CDR3 bases: TGTGCCATCAGTTACTCCGGGACTAGTGCCATCTACGAGCAGTACTTC.